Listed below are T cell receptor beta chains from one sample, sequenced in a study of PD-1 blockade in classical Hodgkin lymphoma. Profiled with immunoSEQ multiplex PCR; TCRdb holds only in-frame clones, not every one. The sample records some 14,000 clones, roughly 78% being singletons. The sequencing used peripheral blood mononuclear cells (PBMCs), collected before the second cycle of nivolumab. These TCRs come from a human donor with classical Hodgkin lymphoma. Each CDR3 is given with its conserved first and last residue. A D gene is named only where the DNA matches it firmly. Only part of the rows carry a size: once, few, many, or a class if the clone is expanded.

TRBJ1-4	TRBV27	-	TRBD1	CASSLVQGGSLFF	TGTGCCAGCAGTTTAGTACAGGGGGGTTCGCTGTTTTTT
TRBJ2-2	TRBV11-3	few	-	CASSKGGGELFF	TGTGCCAGCAGCAAGGGGGGCGGGGAGCTGTTTTTT
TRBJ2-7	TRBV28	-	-	CASSLVHRAYEQYF	TGTGCCAGCAGTTTGGTCCACAGAGCCTACGAGCAGTACTTC
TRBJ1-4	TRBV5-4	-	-	CASSLIGGELFF	TGTGCCAGCAGCTTGATTGGAGGGGAACTGTTTTTT
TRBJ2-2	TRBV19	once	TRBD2	CASMASGGALLTGELFF	TGTGCCAGTATGGCTAGCGGGGGGGCCTTGCTCACCGGGGAGCTGTTTTTT
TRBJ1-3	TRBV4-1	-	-	CASSQVWTASSGNTIYF	TGCGCCAGCAGCCAAGTTTGGACGGCGAGCTCTGGAAACACCATATATTTT
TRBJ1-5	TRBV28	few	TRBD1	CASSPLGTGALQPQHF	TGTGCCAGCAGTCCCCTAGGGACAGGGGCGCTTCAGCCCCAGCATTTT
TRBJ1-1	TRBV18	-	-	CASSPGELGLGTEAFF	TGTGCCAGCTCACCCGGTGAACTCGGATTGGGCACTGAAGCTTTCTTT
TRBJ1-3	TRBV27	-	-	CASRGGGGNTIYF	TGTGCCAGCAGAGGGGGAGGTGGAAACACCATATATTTT
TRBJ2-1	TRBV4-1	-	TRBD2	CASSQDGVAGAWDEQFF	TGCGCCAGCAGCCAAGATGGGGTAGCGGGGGCTTGGGATGAGCAGTTCTTC
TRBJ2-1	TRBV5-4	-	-	CASSPTGYNEQFF	TGTGCCAGCAGCCCGACAGGTTACAATGAGCAGTTCTTC
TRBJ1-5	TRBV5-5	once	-	CASSLDGASNQPQHF	TGTGCCAGCAGCTTGGACGGGGCCAGCAATCAGCCCCAGCATTTT
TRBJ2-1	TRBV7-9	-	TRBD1	CASSSLGGRDRRPNEQFF	TGTGCCAGCAGCTCCTTGGGGGGCCGGGACAGGAGACCGAATGAGCAGTTCTTC
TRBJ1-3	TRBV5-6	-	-	CASSLVLGNTIYF	TGTGCCAGCAGCTTGGTCTTGGGAAACACCATATATTTT
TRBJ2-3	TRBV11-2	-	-	CASSSGGPDTQYF	TGTGCCAGCAGCTCCGGGGGGCCAGATACGCAGTATTTT